This is a list of T cell receptor beta chains from one sample in a study of T cells after yellow fever vaccination. MiXCR was run by TCRdb on the 5' RACE reads, yielding one entry per CDR3 protein. The sample lists 95,000 to 150,000 distinct CDR3 sequences; roughly 6.7% were seen once. The sequences come from CD4+ T cells sorted from PBMCs, collected around 10 days after the first yellow fever vaccination. These receptors were obtained from a man between 18 and 35 years old who received the YFV17D yellow fever vaccine. Both conserved end residues are part of each CDR3. Fields, in order: V gene, J gene, CDR3 protein.

TRBV5-1,TRBJ1-1,CASSTRTGDTEAFF
TRBV4-2,TRBJ1-2,CASTAGSADNYGYTF
TRBV19,TRBJ1-5,CASSTPGLPVAAQHF
TRBV7-2,TRBJ2-1,CASSLGMSSYNEQFF
TRBV12-3/TRBV12-4,TRBJ2-1,CASSAGTLYNEQFF
TRBV5-1,TRBJ2-3,CASRTRGAPTDTQYF
TRBV7-2,TRBJ2-3,CASSFQGGQLTDTQYF
TRBV6-1,TRBJ1-2,CASSERRNYGYTF
TRBV15,TRBJ1-5,CATSRGGGGQPQHF
TRBV6-2/TRBV6-3,TRBJ1-5,CASSYRGSNQPQHF
TRBV12-3/TRBV12-4,TRBJ2-7,CASRQPGLGEQYF
TRBV12-3/TRBV12-4,TRBJ2-1,CASSSRTSGGALGYNEQFF
TRBV5-5,TRBJ1-5,CASSSRDTGHNQPQHF
TRBV5-1,TRBJ2-7,CASTNQGYEQYF
TRBV20-1,TRBJ2-3,CSARGRASGGGDAQYF
TRBV11-2,TRBJ2-1,CASRPPGLTVYNEQFF
TRBV29-1,TRBJ1-2,CSVLDRAYSYGYTF
TRBV5-5,TRBJ2-5,CASSWGWEETQYF